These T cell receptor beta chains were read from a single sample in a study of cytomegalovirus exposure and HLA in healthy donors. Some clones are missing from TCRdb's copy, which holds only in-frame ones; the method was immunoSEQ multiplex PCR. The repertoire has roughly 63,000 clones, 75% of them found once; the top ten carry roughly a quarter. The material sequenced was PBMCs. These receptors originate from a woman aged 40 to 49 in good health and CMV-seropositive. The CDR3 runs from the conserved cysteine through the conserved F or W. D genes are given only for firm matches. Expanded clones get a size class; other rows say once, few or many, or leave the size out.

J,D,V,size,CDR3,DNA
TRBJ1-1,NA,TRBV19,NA,CASSRETNTEAFF,TGTGCCAGTAGTCGGGAGACAAACACTGAAGCTTTCTTT
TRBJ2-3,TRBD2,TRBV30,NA,CACLSPSGGHTQYF,TGTGCCTGTCTCAGCCCTAGCGGGGGACATACGCAGTATTTT
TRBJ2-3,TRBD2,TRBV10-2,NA,CASEGLAGGTSTDTQYF,TGCGCCAGTGAAGGACTAGCGGGGGGGACTAGCACAGATACGCAGTATTTT
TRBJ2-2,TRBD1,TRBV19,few,CAGTGNTGELFF,TGTGCCGGGACAGGGAACACCGGGGAGCTGTTTTTT
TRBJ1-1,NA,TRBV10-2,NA,CATTQGMNTEAFF,TGCGCCACAACACAGGGTATGAACACTGAAGCTTTCTTT
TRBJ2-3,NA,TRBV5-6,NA,CASSFRGGHPDTQYF,TGTGCCAGCAGCTTTAGGGGGGGCCACCCAGATACGCAGTATTTT
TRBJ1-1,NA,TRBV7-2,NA,CASSLFGGDTEAFF,TGTGCCAGCAGCTTATTCGGGGGGGACACTGAAGCTTTCTTT
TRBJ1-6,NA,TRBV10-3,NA,CAISESGGRNSPLHF,TGTGCCATCAGTGAGTCGGGAGGGAGGAATTCACCCCTCCACTTT
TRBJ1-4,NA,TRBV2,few,CATLGENNEKLFF,TGTGCCACGCTCGGGGAGAATAATGAAAAACTGTTTTTT
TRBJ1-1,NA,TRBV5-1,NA,CASSFAREKAEAFF,TGCGCCAGCAGCTTCGCCAGGGAAAAGGCTGAAGCTTTCTTT
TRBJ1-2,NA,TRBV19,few,CASSPRGNYGYTF,TGTGCCAGTAGCCCCAGGGGAAACTATGGCTACACCTTC
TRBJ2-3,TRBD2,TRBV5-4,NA,CASSLRLAGLTDTQYF,TGTGCCAGCAGCCTACGACTAGCGGGACTCACAGATACGCAGTATTTT
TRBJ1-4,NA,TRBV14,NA,CASRGSGEEKLFF,TGTGCCAGCAGAGGGAGTGGCGAAGAAAAACTGTTTTTT
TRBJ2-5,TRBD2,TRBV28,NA,CASSSSGGRWSQYF,TGTGCCAGCAGCTCTAGCGGGGGCCGTTGGTCCCAGTACTTC
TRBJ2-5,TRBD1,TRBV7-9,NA,CASSTSGQGETQYF,TGTGCCAGCAGCACGTCGGGACAGGGGGAGACCCAGTACTTC
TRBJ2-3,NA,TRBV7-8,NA,CASSLSETDTQYF,TGTGCCAGCAGCTTATCAGAAACAGATACGCAGTATTTT
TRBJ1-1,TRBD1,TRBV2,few,CASSNRGMNTEAFF,TGTGCCAGCAGTAACAGGGGGATGAACACTGAAGCTTTCTTT
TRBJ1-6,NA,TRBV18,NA,CASSQGWANSPLHF,TGTGCCAGCTCCCAGGGGTGGGCGAATTCACCCCTCCACTTT
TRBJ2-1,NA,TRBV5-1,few,CASSLVAGTGTYNEQFF,TGCGCCAGCAGCTTGGTCGCCGGGACTGGTACCTACAATGAGCAGTTCTTC
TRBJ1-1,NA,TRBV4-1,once,CASSQDEGAVFTEAFF,TGCGCCAGCAGCCAAGATGAGGGCGCGGTGTTCACTGAAGCTTTCTTT
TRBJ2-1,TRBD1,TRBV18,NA,CASSSTGGLDNEQFF,TGTGCCAGCTCAAGTACAGGGGGCTTAGACAATGAGCAGTTCTTC
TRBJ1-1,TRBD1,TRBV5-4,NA,CASSFDEGQGMGEAFF,TGTGCCAGCAGCTTTGACGAGGGACAGGGCATGGGGGAAGCTTTCTTT
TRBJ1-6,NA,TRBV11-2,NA,CASSLGGAYNSPLHF,TGTGCCAGCAGCTTAGGGGGCGCCTATAATTCACCCCTCCACTTT
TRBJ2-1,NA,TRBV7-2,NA,CASSLAESEQFF,TGTGCCAGCAGCTTAGCGGAGTCTGAGCAGTTCTTC
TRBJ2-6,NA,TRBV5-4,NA,CASSLGAAGANVLTF,TGTGCCAGCAGCTTGGGGGCAGCTGGGGCCAACGTCCTGACTTTC
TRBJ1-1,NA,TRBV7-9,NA,CASSLTGRTNTEAFF,TGTGCCAGCAGCTTAACAGGCCGGACGAACACTGAAGCTTTCTTT
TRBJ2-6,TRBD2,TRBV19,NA,CASSTLAGGTGANVLTF,TGTGCCAGTAGTACGCTGGCGGGGGGGACTGGGGCCAACGTCCTGACTTTC
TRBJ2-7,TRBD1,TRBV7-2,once,CASSRHTYGQGGHEQYF,TGTGCCAGCAGCCGACATACGTATGGACAGGGCGGTCACGAGCAGTACTTC
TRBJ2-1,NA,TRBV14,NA,CASSQENFINEQFF,TGTGCCAGCAGCCAAGAAAACTTTATCAATGAGCAGTTCTTC
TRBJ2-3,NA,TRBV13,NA,CASSLKGPGTDTQYF,TGTGCCAGCAGCTTAAAAGGCCCGGGGACAGATACGCAGTATTTT
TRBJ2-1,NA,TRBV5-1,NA,CASSLAGDTYNEQFF,TGCGCCAGCAGCTTGGCCGGGGACACCTACAATGAGCAGTTCTTC
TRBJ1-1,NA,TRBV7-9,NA,CSSTSDRNTEAFF,TGTTCCAGCACCTCGGACAGGAACACTGAAGCTTTCTTT
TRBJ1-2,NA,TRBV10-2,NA,CASSDSPNYGYTF,TGCGCCAGCAGTGATAGTCCTAACTATGGCTACACCTTC
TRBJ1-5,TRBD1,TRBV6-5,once,CASSKGQGDQPQHF,TGTGCCAGCAGTAAAGGACAGGGGGATCAGCCCCAGCATTTT
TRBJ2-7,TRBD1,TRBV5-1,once,CASSLRDSTYEQYF,TGCGCCAGCAGCCTCCGGGACAGCACCTACGAGCAGTACTTC
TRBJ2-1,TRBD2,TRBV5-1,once,CASSLGTSVGHEQFF,TGCGCCAGCAGCTTGGGGACTAGCGTAGGGCATGAGCAGTTCTTC
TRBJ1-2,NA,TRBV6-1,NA,CASRGDIGYGYTF,TGTGCCAGCAGGGGGGACATCGGTTATGGCTACACCTTC
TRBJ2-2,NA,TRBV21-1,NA,CASSPGRGTGELFF,TGTGCCAGCAGCCCCGGGAGAGGGACCGGGGAGCTGTTTTTT
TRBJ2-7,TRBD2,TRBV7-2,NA,CASSLLAGGPSEQYF,TGTGCCAGCAGCTTGCTAGCGGGGGGGCCCTCCGAGCAGTACTTC
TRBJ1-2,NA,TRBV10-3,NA,CAISAGGGFYGYTF,TGTGCCATCAGTGCAGGCGGGGGATTCTATGGCTACACCTTC
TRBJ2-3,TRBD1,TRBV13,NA,CASSLGQGAVGGTDTQYF,TGTGCCAGCAGCCTCGGACAGGGGGCGGTTGGGGGGACAGATACGCAGTATTTT
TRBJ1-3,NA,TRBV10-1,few,CASSEYPTGRAGNTIYF,TGCGCCAGCAGTGAGTACCCCACAGGGAGAGCTGGAAACACCATATATTTT
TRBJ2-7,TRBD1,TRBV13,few,CASSPTGGAYEQYF,TGTGCCAGCAGCCCAACAGGGGGAGCCTACGAGCAGTACTTC
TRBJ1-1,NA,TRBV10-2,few,CASRGRYTEAFF,TGCGCCAGCAGGGGGAGATACACTGAAGCTTTCTTT
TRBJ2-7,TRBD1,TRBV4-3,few,CASSLTGTGEYEQYF,TGCGCCAGCAGCCTCACCGGGACAGGGGAGTACGAGCAGTACTTC
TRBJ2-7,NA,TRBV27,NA,CASSLRSGGLWEQYF,TGTGCCAGCAGTTTACGGAGCGGAGGTCTGTGGGAGCAGTACTTC
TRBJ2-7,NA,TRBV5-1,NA,CASSNTGSYEQYF,TGCGCCAGCAGTAACACAGGCTCCTACGAGCAGTACTTC
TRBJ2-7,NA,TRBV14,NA,CASSHRNRGSYEQYF,TGTGCCAGCAGCCACCGAAACCGGGGCTCCTACGAGCAGTACTTC
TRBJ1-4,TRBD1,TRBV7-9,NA,CASSPVTGGVEKLLF,TGTGCCAGCAGCCCCGTGACAGGGGGCGTCGAAAAACTGCTTTTT
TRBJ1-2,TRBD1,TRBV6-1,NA,CASSDLAGGYYGYTF,TGTGCCAGCAGCGATCTCGCAGGGGGGTACTATGGCTACACCTTC
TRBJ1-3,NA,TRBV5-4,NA,CASSPDSQLSGNTIYF,TGTGCCAGCAGCCCAGACTCCCAACTCTCTGGAAACACCATATATTTT
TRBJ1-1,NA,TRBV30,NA,CAWSEEAGNTEAFF,TGTGCCTGGAGTGAGGAGGCAGGAAACACTGAAGCTTTCTTT
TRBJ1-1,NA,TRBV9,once,CASSLGTTGGRGTEAFF,TGTGCCAGCAGCTTAGGGACCACGGGGGGGCGTGGAACTGAAGCTTTCTTT
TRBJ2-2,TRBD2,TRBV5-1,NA,CASSTRTSGGAGAGELFF,TGCGCCAGCAGCACTCGGACTAGCGGGGGGGCCGGGGCCGGGGAGCTGTTTTTT
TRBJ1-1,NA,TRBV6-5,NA,CASLGPMNTEAFF,TGTGCCAGCCTGGGCCCCATGAACACTGAAGCTTTCTTT
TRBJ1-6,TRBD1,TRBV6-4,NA,CASSDAGGNSPLHF,TGTGCCAGCAGTGACGCAGGGGGCAATTCACCCCTCCACTTT
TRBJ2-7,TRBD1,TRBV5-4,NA,CASSPGTGGYEQYF,TGTGCCAGCAGCCCCGGGACAGGGGGCTACGAGCAGTACTTC